This TCR beta chain was found in a study of early T cells in non-severe SARS-CoV-2 infection. This clonotype was recorded many times. TCRdb used MiXCR to reprocess the 5' RACE reads, holding one entry per CDR3 protein. The sample holds roughly 110,000 distinct CDR3 sequences; 11% are singletons and the top ten take approximately 7.3%. The specimen was whole blood. The receptor was derived from an adult who was a healthcare worker with PCR-confirmed SARS-CoV-2 infection or an uninfected control (not recorded which).

Here the CDR3 reads CASSISGTGFGEAFF. The CDR3 DNA reads TGTGCCAGCAGCATTTCCGGGACAGGTTTCGGTGAAGCTTTCTTT. This chain links TRBV9 with TRBJ1-1; 8 nucleotides match TRBD1. With V trimmed by 4 bases and J by 7 bases, 12 bases remained unmatched. Germline CDR1 and CDR2: SGDLS and YYNGEE. The CDR3 consists of 15 residues.